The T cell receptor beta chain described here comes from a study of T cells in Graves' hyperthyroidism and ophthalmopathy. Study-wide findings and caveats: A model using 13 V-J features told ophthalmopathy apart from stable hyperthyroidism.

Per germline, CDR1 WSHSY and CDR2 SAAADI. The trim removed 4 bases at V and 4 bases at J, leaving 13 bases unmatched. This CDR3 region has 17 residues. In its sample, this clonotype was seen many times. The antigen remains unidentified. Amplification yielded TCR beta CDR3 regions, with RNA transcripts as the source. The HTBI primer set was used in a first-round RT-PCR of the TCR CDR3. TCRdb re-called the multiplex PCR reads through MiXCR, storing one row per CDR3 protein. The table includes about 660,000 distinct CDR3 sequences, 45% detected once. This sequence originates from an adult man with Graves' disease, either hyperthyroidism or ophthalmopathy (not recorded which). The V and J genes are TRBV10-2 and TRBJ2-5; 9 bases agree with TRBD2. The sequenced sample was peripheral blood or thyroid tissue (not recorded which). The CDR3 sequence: CASSGASGTLLIETQYF. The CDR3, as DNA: TGCGCCAGCAGTGGTGCTAGCGGGACCTTGCTTATAGAGACCCAGTACTTC.